This T cell receptor (beta chain) comes out of a study of T-cell memory formation after mild COVID-19. In the study overall: The TCR clusters were mostly specific to one donor.

This CDR3 is built from 16 residues. Germline values: CDR1 LGHDT, CDR2 YNNKEL (reference sequence). V lost 3 bases and J lost 2, with 14 bases in between. 5'RACE with constant-segment primers built TCRalpha and TCRbeta cDNA libraries with UMIs. Each CDR3 protein is one row after TCRdb ran MiXCR on the 5' RACE reads. The sample lists about 430,000 distinct CDR3 sequences; approximately 24% were seen once. This TCR came from an adult woman who had mild COVID-19 (a few samples of this study predate the infection). Cell type and time point are not known. This sequence joins TRBV3-1 and TRBJ2-4, with D hard to call. The sequenced sample was PBMCs or a T cell subset sorted from them (not recorded which). The CDR3 region is CASSHLGSRTKNIQYF. The DNA for the CDR3 is TGTGCCAGCAGCCATCTTGGCAGCCGAACCAAAAACATTCAGTACTTC.